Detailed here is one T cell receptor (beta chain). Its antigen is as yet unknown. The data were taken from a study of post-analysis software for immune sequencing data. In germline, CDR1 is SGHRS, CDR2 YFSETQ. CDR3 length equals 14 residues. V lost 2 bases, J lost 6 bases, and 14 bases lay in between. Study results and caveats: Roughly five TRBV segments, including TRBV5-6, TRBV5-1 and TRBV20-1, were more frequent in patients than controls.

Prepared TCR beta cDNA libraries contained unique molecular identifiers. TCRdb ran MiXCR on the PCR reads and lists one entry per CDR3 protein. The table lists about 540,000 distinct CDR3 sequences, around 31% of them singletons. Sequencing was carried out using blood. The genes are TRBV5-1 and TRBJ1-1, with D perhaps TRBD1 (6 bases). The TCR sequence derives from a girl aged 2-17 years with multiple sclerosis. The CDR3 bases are TGCGCCAGCAGCTTAGAACAGGGTTTCGCTGAAGCTTTCTTT. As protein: CASSLEQGFAEAFF.